What follows are 20 T cell receptor beta chains derived from one specimen sequenced in a study of early T cells in non-severe SARS-CoV-2 infection. One entry per CDR3 protein, called by TCRdb with MiXCR from the 5' RACE reads. The sample holds about 44,000 distinct CDR3 sequences, 23% seen once. This specimen consisted of whole blood, obtained at baseline. These receptors were taken from an adult who was a healthcare worker with PCR-confirmed SARS-CoV-2 infection or an uninfected control (not recorded which).

V is TRBV27 and J is TRBJ2-5; the D gene is possibly TRBD2 (6 bases). V was cut by 6 bases and J by 1 base, with 15 bases left in between. This CDR3 region has 15 residues. CDR1 is MNHEY, CDR2 SMNVEV, per germline (reference sequence). For the CDR3, the DNA is TGTGCCAGCAGACCCCTTCAGGGAGGCCAAGAGACCCAGTACTTC. Amino acid sequence: CASRPLQGGQETQYF.

This clonotype appeared a single time. The rearrangement joins TRBV7-9 to TRBJ1-1; 8 bases agree with TRBD1. V was pared by 5 bases and J by 6 bases, with 11 bases of the junction left unmatched. The CDR3 loop spans 15 amino acids. The germline V gene has CDR1 SEHNR and CDR2 FQNEAQ (reference sequence). The CDR3 region has the DNA TGTGCCAGCAGCCTACAAACAGGGGGTTCGGCTGAAGCTTTCTTT. This codes for CASSLQTGGSAEAFF.

This clonotype has only a few counts. The chain joins TRBV7-9 to TRBJ2-5; D uncertain. Trimming pared 7 bases from V and 1 base from J, leaving 10 bases between. The CDR3 spans 13 residues. Germline V gene lookup returns CDR1 SEHNR and CDR2 FQNEAQ (reference sequence). The CDR3 protein is CASIPMVQETQYF. CDR3 DNA: TGTGCCAGCATCCCCATGGTCCAAGAGACCCAGTACTTC.

This rearrangement joins TRBV5-1 to TRBJ1-1, with 7 bases identical to TRBD1. Trimming removed 2 bases from V and 6 bases from J; junction bases left unmatched: 4. The CDR3 is 13 residues long. CDR1 and CDR2 from the germline V gene are SGHRS and YFSETQ. The CDR3 nucleotides read TGCGCCAGCAGCTTAGTAGGGGGCGCTGAAGCTTTCTTT. This sequence encodes CASSLVGGAEAFF.

This chain joins TRBV5-1 and TRBJ2-7; TRBD2 aligns across 8 bases. J gave up 2 bases and V 5 bases, and 15 bases lay outside the gene matches. This CDR3 contains 17 residues. Per germline, CDR1 SGHRS and CDR2 YFSETQ. The CDR3 spells CASRASIPGGPTYEQYF. The CDR3 coding sequence is TGCGCCAGCAGAGCCTCCATCCCGGGGGGGCCCACCTACGAGCAGTACTTC.

The chain's CDR3 is CATPRRRTGNTIYF. DNA for the CDR3: TGTGCCACCCCCCGGAGGCGCACTGGAAACACCATATATTTT. The V gene is TRBV7-9, the J gene TRBJ1-3; D is undetermined. CDR3 length equals 14 residues. Trimming cost V 10 bases and J 2 bases, with 15 bases left between them. Per germline, CDR1 SEHNR and CDR2 FQNEAQ (reference sequence).

This clonotype was seen a few times. V usage is TRBV3-1 and J usage is TRBJ2-7, with unresolved D. V was pared by 5 bases and J by 1 base, with 3 bases between. The CDR3 is 11 amino acids. Germline CDR1 and CDR2: LGHDT and YNNKEL (reference sequence). The CDR3 loop reads CASSASYEQYF. The CDR3 nucleotides read TGTGCCAGCAGCGCATCCTACGAGCAGTACTTC.

The chain uses TRBV4-1 and TRBJ2-3; D tentatively fits TRBD1 or TRBD2 (6 bases each). V lost 4 bases and J lost 1, with 12 bases in between. Germline loops: CDR1 MGHRA, CDR2 YSYEKL. The CDR3 totals 15 residues. The chain's CDR3 is CASSLSRGGTDTQYF. The CDR3 coding sequence is TGCGCCAGCAGCCTTTCGAGGGGGGGCACAGATACGCAGTATTTT.

This chain uses TRBV20-1 with TRBJ1-5, with D uncertain. The CDR3 is 12 amino acids. Germline loops: CDR1 DFQATT, CDR2 SNEGSKA (reference sequence). V lost 4 bases and J 0 bases, leaving 4 bases between the germline ends. The CDR3 here is CSATDSNQPQHF. The CDR3 DNA follows: TGCAGTGCTACGGATAGCAATCAGCCCCAGCATTTT.

In this sample, this clonotype turned up a few times. The chain is built from TRBV11-2 and TRBJ2-3; the D call may be TRBD1 or TRBD2 (5 bases each). V gave up 1 base and J gave up 6 bases, with 14 bases separating them. Germline V lookup: CDR1 SGHAT, CDR2 FQNNGV. CDR3 length: 15 residues. For the CDR3, the DNA is TGTGCCAGCAGCTTAGGCACGACGGGGCGGGATACGCAGTATTTT. It specifies CASSLGTTGRDTQYF.

This clonotype was recorded a few times. The V and J genes are TRBV20-1 and TRBJ2-7; 8 bases line up with TRBD2. Germline lookup yields CDR1 DFQATT and CDR2 SNEGSKA (reference sequence). The J segment lost 2 bases and the V segment lost 1 base, leaving 4 bases of the junction unmatched. The length of the CDR3 is 14 residues. The DNA of the CDR3 is TGCAGTGCTAGAGGAGGTAGCGGGGCCTACGAGCAGTACTTC. Protein sequence: CSARGGSGAYEQYF.

This clonotype was seen a few times. V usage is TRBV6-1 and J usage is TRBJ2-7, with D tentatively TRBD1 (6 bases). The germline V gene has CDR1 MNHNS and CDR2 SASEGT. V lost 2 bases and J lost 10, with 15 bases in between. This CDR3 contains 13 residues. The CDR3 sequence is CASSETTLGGQYF. CDR3 sequence (DNA): TGTGCCAGCAGTGAAACGACGTTAGGGGGACAGTACTTC.

This clonotype has just a few counts. The chain has TRBV4-3 and TRBJ2-7, with 7 nucleotides matching TRBD2. The CDR3 loop spans 15 amino acids. Trimming cost V 3 bases and J 0 bases; bases outside gene matches: 5. Per germline, CDR1 LGHNA and CDR2 YSLEER. DNA of the CDR3: TGCGCCAGCAGCCAGTCAGCGGGGTCCTCCTACGAGCAGTACTTC. Protein sequence: CASSQSAGSSYEQYF.

This clonotype has at least ten counts. The genes are TRBV12-3 or TRBV12-4 and TRBJ2-7; D uncertain. V dropped 2 bases and J dropped 3 bases, with 11 bases sitting between them. This CDR3 is built from 14 residues. The CDR3 protein is CASSLRTFFYEQYF. The CDR3 bases are TGTGCCAGCAGTTTACGGACGTTCTTCTACGAGCAGTACTTC.

This clonotype was detected many times. The chain carries TRBV12-3 or TRBV12-4 and TRBJ1-2; possibly TRBD1 for D (5 bases). The CDR3 totals 13 residues. The V end lost 6 bases, the J end lost 6 bases, and 14 bases lay between the germline ends. The CDR3 DNA sequence: TGTGCCAGCAGCGACGGGGGAGCCGATGGCTACACCTTC. As protein: CASSDGGADGYTF.

The chain employs TRBV7-9 and TRBJ1-1; no firm D call. The CDR3 contains 14 residues. Germline V lookup: CDR1 SEHNR, CDR2 FQNEAQ (reference sequence). Trimming took off 1 base at V and 7 bases at J, with 13 bases between the two ends. Here the CDR3 reads CASSLVRAADEAFF. Written as DNA, the CDR3 is TGTGCCAGCAGCTTAGTGAGGGCGGCAGATGAAGCTTTCTTT.

V usage is TRBV18 and J usage is TRBJ1-1, with a tentative D call TRBD1 (6 bases). The V and J ends lost 4 bases and 3 bases respectively, with 9 bases between them. Germline V gene data show CDR1 as KGHSH and CDR2 as LQKENI. The CDR3 covers 13 residues. The CDR3 loop reads CASSQGGDTEAFF. The CDR3 nucleotides are TGTGCCAGCTCACAAGGGGGAGACACTGAAGCTTTCTTT.

Regarding this clonotype: An end of the junction differs from the germline gene, which may be a read error. V usage is TRBV11-3 and J usage is TRBJ2-2; weak D call: TRBD2 (6 bases). The germline CDR1 and CDR2 sequences are SGHNT and YENEEA. The CDR3 spans 16 residues. CDR3 sequence reads: CASSLDSGRGTGELFF. In DNA, the CDR3 is TGTGCCAGCAGTTTAGACTCGGGGCGGGGCACCGGGGAGCTGTTTTTT.

This clonotype was counted a few times. A much more abundant neighbour one base away suggests this may be a read error. This chain uses TRBV20-1 with TRBJ2-5, with D unclear. CDR3 length: 14 amino acids. Trimming removed 0 bases at V and 3 bases at J, with 11 bases between. Germline lookup yields CDR1 DFQATT and CDR2 SNEGSKA (reference sequence). CDR3 sequence reads: CSARDYMKKETQYF. The DNA for the CDR3 is TGCAGTGCTAGAGATTATATGAAAAAAGAGACCCAGTACTTC.

The chain uses TRBV5-1 and TRBJ1-1; tentatively, D is TRBD1 (6 bases). This CDR3 has 13 amino acids. V was cut by 4 bases and J by 4 bases, with 11 bases left in between. Germline CDR1 reads SGHRS; CDR2 reads YFSETQ. The CDR3 nucleotides are TGCGCCAGCAGCCCAGGGGCGGTCACTGAAGCTTTCTTT. Protein: CASSPGAVTEAFF.